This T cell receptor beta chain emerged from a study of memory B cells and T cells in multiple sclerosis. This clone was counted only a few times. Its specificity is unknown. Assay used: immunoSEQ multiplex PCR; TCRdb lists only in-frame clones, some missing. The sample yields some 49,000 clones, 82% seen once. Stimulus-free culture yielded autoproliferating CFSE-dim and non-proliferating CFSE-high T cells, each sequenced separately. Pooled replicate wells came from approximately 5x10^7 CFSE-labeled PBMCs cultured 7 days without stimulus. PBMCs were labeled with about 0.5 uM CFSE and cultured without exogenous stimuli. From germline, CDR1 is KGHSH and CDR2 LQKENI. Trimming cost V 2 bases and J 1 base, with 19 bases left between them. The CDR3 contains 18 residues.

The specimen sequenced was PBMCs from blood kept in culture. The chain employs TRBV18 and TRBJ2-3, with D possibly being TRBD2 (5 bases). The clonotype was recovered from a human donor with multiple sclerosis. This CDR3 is CASSPTFREGSGTDTQYF. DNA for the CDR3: TGTGCCAGCTCACCAACGTTTCGGGAAGGGTCTGGCACAGATACGCAGTATTTT.